This T cell receptor (beta chain) was retrieved from a study of CD8 T cells in ankylosing spondylitis. Study-level results: Characteristic, it appeared, of ankylosing spondylitis blood was a TCR beta motif of fewer than 10 highly homologous variants. Matched synovial fluid from ankylosing spondylitis patients was reported to be enriched for disease-linked clones.

TCRdb independently ran MiXCR on the 5' RACE reads; one entry per CDR3 protein. Of approximately 520,000 distinct CDR3 sequences in the sample, approximately 5% were seen once. Comment on this clonotype: Its antigen is not known.

Sequenced material: blood, either unsorted or a sorted T cell fraction (not recorded which). This TCR was recovered from a male donor with ankylosing spondylitis.

CDR3 amino acids: CASSLGERGQHIGYTF. DNA of the CDR3: TGTGCCAGCAGCTTAGGGGAGAGGGGTCAGCACATTGGCTACACCTTC. The chain combines TRBV7-9 with TRBJ1-2; D possibly corresponds to TRBD1 (5 bases). The CDR3 contains 16 residues. CDR1 and CDR2 (germline): SEHNR, FQNEAQ (reference sequence). V shed 1 base and J shed 7 bases, with 19 bases lying between them.